The present T cell receptor (beta chain) was sequenced within a study of T cells in narcolepsy. Libraries were prepared by immunoSEQ multiplex PCR; TCRdb keeps only in-frame clonotypes and omits some of them. Among just under 35,000 clones listed, roughly 80% were seen once. V trimming: 6 bases; J trimming: 0 bases; junction bases outside the gene matches: 10. Germline V gives CDR1 SGHVS, CDR2 FQNEAQ. CDR3 length: 17 residues. The chain couples TRBV7-8 to TRBJ2-2; 7 bases are a match to TRBD1. The specimen was memory (CD45RA-) CD4+ T cells from blood. This clonotype was obtained from a human donor in good health. CDR3 in DNA: TGTGCCAGCAGAATTTTAGGGGGCCGTTCGAACACCGGGGAGCTGTTTTTT. The encoded protein is CASRILGGRSNTGELFF.